The clone carrying this T cell receptor beta chain was seen ten or more times. What it binds is unknown. These data are taken from a study of T cell repertoires in cytomegalovirus infection. Study details: It was the public TCR beta signatures that indicated both CMV infection and matching HLA type.

V gave up 6 bases and J gave up 0 bases, with 10 bases separating them. The CDR3 length is 14 residues. Germline V gene lookup returns CDR1 MDHEN and CDR2 SYDVKM. Via MiXCR, TCRdb re-called the reads, giving one row per CDR3 protein. The sample has hundreds of thousands of distinct CDR3 sequences, around 32% seen once; the top ten hold roughly an eighth. General study results and limits: Cumulative public TCR beta family frequency identified carriers of CMV plus the relevant HLA. HLA-C-restricted CMV clonotypes gave the most frequent clonotype in two of eight donors.

The TCR sequence derives from a human donor in good health (CMV status not recorded). Some clones in this sample may be carry-over from other donors' samples. This chain joins TRBV28 and TRBJ2-3; D not certain. The sample consisted of cultured CD8+ T cells from PBMCs, taken from culture after CMV antigen stimulation. CDR3 DNA: TGTGCCAGCAGCTTAGATTCTAGCACAGATACGCAGTATTTT. The encoded protein is CASSLDSSTDTQYF.